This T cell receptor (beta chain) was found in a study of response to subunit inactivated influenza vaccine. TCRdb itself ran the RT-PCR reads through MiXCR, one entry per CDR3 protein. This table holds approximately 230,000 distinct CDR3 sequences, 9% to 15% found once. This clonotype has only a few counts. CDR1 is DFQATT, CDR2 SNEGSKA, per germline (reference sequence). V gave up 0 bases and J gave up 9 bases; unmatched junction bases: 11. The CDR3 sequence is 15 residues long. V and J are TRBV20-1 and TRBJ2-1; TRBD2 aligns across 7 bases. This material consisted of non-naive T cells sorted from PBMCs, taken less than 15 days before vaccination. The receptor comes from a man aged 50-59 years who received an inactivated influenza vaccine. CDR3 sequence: CSARDGREGRGEQFF. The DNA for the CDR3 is TGCAGTGCTAGAGATGGGAGGGAGGGCCGGGGTGAGCAGTTCTTC.